A selection of T cell receptor beta chains follows, all from one sample in a study of CD8+ T cells in alopecia areata. The assay was immunoSEQ multiplex PCR, and TCRdb's table has in-frame clones only and misses some. The table includes under 150,000 clones, roughly 50% detected once. Sequences were obtained from NKG2D-low CD8+ T cells sorted from blood. Receptor source: a human donor with alopecia areata. CDR3s include the opening cysteine and the closing phenylalanine or tryptophan. Fields, in order: D gene, J gene, CDR3 length, V gene, clone size, CDR3 protein, CDR3 DNA. D genes are given only for firm matches. Clone sizes are given selectively: once, few, many, or a class where the clone is expanded.

d_call: TRBD1
j_call: TRBJ1-4
cdr3_length: 14
v_call: TRBV30
clone_size: -
cdr3_aa: CAWKPTGGLEKLFF
cdr3_nt: TGTGCCTGGAAGCCTACAGGGGGACTTGAAAAACTGTTTTTT

d_call: -
j_call: TRBJ2-1
cdr3_length: 13
v_call: TRBV29-1
clone_size: -
cdr3_aa: CSVRPTSYNEQFF
cdr3_nt: TGCAGCGTTAGACCGACCTCCTACAATGAGCAGTTCTTC

d_call: -
j_call: TRBJ2-7
cdr3_length: 18
v_call: TRBV29-1
clone_size: few
cdr3_aa: CSVVWGRVATGSLYEQYF
cdr3_nt: TGCAGCGTTGTGTGGGGACGGGTCGCTACAGGGTCCCTTTACGAGCAGTACTTC

d_call: -
j_call: TRBJ2-5
cdr3_length: 14
v_call: TRBV2
clone_size: few
cdr3_aa: CASLRLGVEETQYF
cdr3_nt: TGTGCCAGCCTTCGTCTGGGGGTGGAAGAGACCCAGTACTTC

d_call: -
j_call: TRBJ1-2
cdr3_length: 13
v_call: TRBV29-1
clone_size: once
cdr3_aa: CSVELGAVRGYTF
cdr3_nt: TGCAGCGTTGAATTGGGGGCTGTGCGGGGCTACACCTTC

d_call: -
j_call: TRBJ2-3
cdr3_length: 13
v_call: TRBV29-1
clone_size: -
cdr3_aa: CSVEGGDADTQYF
cdr3_nt: TGCAGCGTCGAAGGGGGAGACGCAGATACGCAGTATTTT

d_call: -
j_call: TRBJ2-7
cdr3_length: 13
v_call: TRBV30
clone_size: -
cdr3_aa: CAWSGPGRGEQYF
cdr3_nt: TGTGCCTGGAGTGGTCCTGGACGGGGGGAGCAGTACTTC

d_call: -
j_call: TRBJ2-1
cdr3_length: 12
v_call: TRBV28
clone_size: few
cdr3_aa: CASSYRAGEQFF
cdr3_nt: TGTGCCAGCAGTTACAGGGCGGGTGAGCAGTTCTTC

d_call: TRBD1
j_call: TRBJ2-2
cdr3_length: 16
v_call: TRBV11-2
clone_size: -
cdr3_aa: CASSSGQGPRAGELFF
cdr3_nt: TGTGCCAGCAGCTCTGGACAGGGCCCTAGGGCCGGGGAGCTGTTTTTT

d_call: TRBD2
j_call: TRBJ2-7
cdr3_length: 15
v_call: TRBV30
clone_size: -
cdr3_aa: CAWSFLSGGSYEQYF
cdr3_nt: TGTGCCTGGAGTTTCCTCTCGGGAGGTTCCTACGAGCAGTACTTC

d_call: TRBD1
j_call: TRBJ2-7
cdr3_length: 15
v_call: TRBV4-1
clone_size: once
cdr3_aa: CASSQMDRGTYEQYF
cdr3_nt: TGCGCCAGCAGCCAAATGGACAGGGGCACCTACGAGCAGTACTTC

d_call: -
j_call: TRBJ2-5
cdr3_length: 12
v_call: TRBV7-9
clone_size: few
cdr3_aa: CASSLRGETQYF
cdr3_nt: TGTGCCAGCAGCTTACGGGGAGAGACCCAGTACTTC

d_call: -
j_call: TRBJ2-3
cdr3_length: 12
v_call: TRBV5-4
clone_size: -
cdr3_aa: CASSLISDTQYF
cdr3_nt: TGTGCCAGCAGCTTGATCTCAGATACGCAGTATTTT

d_call: TRBD1
j_call: TRBJ2-1
cdr3_length: 16
v_call: TRBV10-3
clone_size: -
cdr3_aa: CAISDPDRSSYNEQFF
cdr3_nt: TGTGCCATCAGTGACCCGGACAGGAGCTCCTACAATGAGCAGTTCTTC

d_call: -
j_call: TRBJ1-5
cdr3_length: 13
v_call: TRBV9
clone_size: few
cdr3_aa: CASSVAVGQPQHF
cdr3_nt: TGTGCCAGCAGCGTAGCGGTGGGTCAGCCCCAGCATTTT

d_call: TRBD2
j_call: TRBJ2-7
cdr3_length: 14
v_call: TRBV19
clone_size: few
cdr3_aa: CASSATSGSYEQYF
cdr3_nt: TGTGCCAGTAGTGCTACTAGCGGGAGCTACGAGCAGTACTTC